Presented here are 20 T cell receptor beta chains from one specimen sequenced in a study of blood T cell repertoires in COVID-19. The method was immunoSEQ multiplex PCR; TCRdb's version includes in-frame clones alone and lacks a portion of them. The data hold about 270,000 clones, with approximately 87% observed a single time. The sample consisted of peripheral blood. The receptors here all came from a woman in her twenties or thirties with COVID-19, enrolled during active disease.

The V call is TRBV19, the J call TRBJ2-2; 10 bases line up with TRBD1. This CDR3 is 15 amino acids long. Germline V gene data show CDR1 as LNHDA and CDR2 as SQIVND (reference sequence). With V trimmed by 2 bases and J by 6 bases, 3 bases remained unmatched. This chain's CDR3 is CASSIWDRGSGELFF. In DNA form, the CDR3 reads TGTGCCAGTAGTATATGGGACAGGGGTTCCGGGGAGCTGTTTTTT.

Here the CDR3 DNA reads TGTGCCAGCACGAAGAGCAGGGGCGGCAATCAGCCCCAGCATTTT. The encoded protein is CASTKSRGGNQPQHF. The V and J genes are TRBV2 and TRBJ1-5; possible D gene TRBD1, 6 bases. The CDR3 covers 15 residues. V shed 7 bases and J shed 2 bases, with 15 bases lying between them. Germline values: CDR1 SNHLY, CDR2 FYNNEI.

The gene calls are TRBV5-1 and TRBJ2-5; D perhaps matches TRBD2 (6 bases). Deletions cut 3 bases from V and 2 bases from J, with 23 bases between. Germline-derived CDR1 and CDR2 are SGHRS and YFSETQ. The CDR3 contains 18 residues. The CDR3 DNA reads TGCGCCAGCAGCTGGCGACCCGGGGGTAGCGGACCACAAGAGACCCAGTACTTC. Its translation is CASSWRPGGSGPQETQYF.

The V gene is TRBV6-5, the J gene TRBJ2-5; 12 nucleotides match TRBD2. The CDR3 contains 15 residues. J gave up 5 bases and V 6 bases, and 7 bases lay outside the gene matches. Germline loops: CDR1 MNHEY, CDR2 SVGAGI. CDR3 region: CASSLGLAGMETQYF. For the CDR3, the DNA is TGTGCCAGCAGCCTTGGACTAGCGGGGATGGAGACCCAGTACTTC.

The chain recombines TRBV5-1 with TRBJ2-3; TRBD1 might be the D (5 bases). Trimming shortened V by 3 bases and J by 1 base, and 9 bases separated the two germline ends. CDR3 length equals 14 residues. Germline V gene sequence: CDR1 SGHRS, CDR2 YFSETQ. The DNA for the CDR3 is TGCGCCAGCAGCTCGCAGACAGGCACAGATACGCAGTATTTT. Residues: CASSSQTGTDTQYF.

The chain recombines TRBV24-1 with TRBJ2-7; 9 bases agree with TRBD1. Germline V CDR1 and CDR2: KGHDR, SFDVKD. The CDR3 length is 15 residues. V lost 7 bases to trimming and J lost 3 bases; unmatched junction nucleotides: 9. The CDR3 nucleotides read TGTGCCACCAGCACCTACAGGGGGCGATACTACGAGCAGTACTTC. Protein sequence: CATSTYRGRYYEQYF.

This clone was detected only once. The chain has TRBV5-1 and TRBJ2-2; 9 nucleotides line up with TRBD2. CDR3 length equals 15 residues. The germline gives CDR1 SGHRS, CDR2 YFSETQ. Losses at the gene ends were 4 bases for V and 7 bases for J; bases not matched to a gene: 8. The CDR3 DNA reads TGCGCCAGCAGCGTACGGCGGGGGGGCGTCGGGGAGCTGTTTTTT. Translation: CASSVRRGGVGELFF.

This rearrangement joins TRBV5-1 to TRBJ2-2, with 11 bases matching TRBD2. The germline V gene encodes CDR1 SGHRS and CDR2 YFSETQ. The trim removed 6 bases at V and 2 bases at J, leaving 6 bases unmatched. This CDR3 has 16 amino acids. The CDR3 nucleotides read TGCGCCAGCACGCCCCTAGCGGGGGGAAACACCGGGGAGCTGTTTTTT. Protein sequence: CASTPLAGGNTGELFF.

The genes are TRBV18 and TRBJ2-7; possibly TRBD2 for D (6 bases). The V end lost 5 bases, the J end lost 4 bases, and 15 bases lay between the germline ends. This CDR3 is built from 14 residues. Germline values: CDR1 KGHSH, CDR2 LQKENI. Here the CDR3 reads CASSTASGGYEQYF. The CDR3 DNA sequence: TGTGCCAGCTCAACCGCTTCCGGGGGATACGAGCAGTACTTC.

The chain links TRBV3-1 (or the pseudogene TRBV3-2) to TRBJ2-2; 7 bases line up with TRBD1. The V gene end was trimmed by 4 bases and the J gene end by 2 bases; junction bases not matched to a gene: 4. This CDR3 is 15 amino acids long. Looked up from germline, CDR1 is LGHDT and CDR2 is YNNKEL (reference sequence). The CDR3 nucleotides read TGTGCCAGCAGCCGAGACAGGGTTAACACCGGGGAGCTGTTTTTT. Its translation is CASSRDRVNTGELFF.

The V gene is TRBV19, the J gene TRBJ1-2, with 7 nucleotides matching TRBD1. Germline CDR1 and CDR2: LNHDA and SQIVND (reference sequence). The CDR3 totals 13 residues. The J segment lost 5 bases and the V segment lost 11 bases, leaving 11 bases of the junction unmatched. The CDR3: CASYRDRYYGYTF. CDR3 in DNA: TGTGCCTCCTACCGGGACAGATATTATGGCTACACCTTC.

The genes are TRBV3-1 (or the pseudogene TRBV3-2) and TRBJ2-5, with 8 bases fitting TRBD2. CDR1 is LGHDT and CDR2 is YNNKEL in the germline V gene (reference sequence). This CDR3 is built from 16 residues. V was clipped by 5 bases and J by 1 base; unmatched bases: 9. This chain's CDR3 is CASSGRILAGQETQYF. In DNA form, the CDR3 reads TGTGCCAGCAGCGGGCGCATCCTAGCGGGCCAAGAGACCCAGTACTTC.

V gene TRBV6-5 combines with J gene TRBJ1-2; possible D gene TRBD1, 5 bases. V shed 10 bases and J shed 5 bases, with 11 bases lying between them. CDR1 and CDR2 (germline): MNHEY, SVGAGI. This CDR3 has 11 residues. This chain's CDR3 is CATSGGYGYTF. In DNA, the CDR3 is TGTGCCACTTCGGGGGGATATGGCTACACCTTC.

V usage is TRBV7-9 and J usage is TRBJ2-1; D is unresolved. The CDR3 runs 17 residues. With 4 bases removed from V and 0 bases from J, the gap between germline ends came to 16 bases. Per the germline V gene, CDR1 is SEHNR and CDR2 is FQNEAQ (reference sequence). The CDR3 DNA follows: TGTGCCAGCAGCTCCGTTGGGCATCTCGACTCCTACAATGAGCAGTTCTTC. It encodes CASSSVGHLDSYNEQFF.

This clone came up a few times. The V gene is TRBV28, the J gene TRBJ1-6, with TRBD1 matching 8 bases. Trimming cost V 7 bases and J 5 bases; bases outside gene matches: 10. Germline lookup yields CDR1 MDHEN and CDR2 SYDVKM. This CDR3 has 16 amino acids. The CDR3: CASKLPATGDNSPLHF. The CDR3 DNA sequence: TGTGCCAGCAAACTTCCCGCGACAGGGGATAATTCACCCCTCCACTTT.

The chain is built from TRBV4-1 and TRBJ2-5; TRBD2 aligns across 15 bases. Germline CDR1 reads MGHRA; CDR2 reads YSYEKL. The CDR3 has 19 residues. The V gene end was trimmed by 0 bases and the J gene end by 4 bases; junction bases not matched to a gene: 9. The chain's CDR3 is CASSQDTSPGLAGGETQYF. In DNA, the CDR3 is TGCGCCAGCAGCCAAGATACCTCCCCGGGACTAGCGGGGGGAGAGACCCAGTACTTC.

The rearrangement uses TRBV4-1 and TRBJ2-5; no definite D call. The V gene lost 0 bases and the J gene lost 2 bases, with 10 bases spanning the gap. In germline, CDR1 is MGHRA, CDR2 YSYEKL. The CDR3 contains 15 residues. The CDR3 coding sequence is TGCGCCAGCAGCCAAGATCGAGGAAGACAAGAGACCCAGTACTTC. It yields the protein CASSQDRGRQETQYF.

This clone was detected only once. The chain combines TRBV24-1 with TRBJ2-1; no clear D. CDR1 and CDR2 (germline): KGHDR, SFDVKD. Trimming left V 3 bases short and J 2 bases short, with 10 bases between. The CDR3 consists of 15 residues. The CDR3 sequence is CATSDPRSPYNEQFF. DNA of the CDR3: TGTGCCACCAGTGATCCTCGGTCGCCCTACAATGAGCAGTTCTTC.

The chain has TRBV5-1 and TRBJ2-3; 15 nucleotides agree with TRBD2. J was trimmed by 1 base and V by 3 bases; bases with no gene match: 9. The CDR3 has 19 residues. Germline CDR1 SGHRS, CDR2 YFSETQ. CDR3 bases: TGCGCCAGCAGCTCCCCCGGGACTAGCGGGGGGCCCCGCACAGATACGCAGTATTTT. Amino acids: CASSSPGTSGGPRTDTQYF.

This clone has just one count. The CDR3 loop reads CASSYNYEQYF. The CDR3 nucleotides read TGTGCCAGCAGCTATAACTACGAGCAGTACTTC. The chain joins TRBV5-4 to TRBJ2-7; D unclear. CDR3 length equals 11 residues. V dropped 3 bases and J dropped 3 bases, with 4 bases sitting between them. The germline V gene has CDR1 SGHNT and CDR2 YYREEE (reference sequence). Full variable domain (outside the CDR3, taken from reference TRBV5-4 and TRBJ2-7): ETGVTQSPTHLIKTRGQQVTLRCSSQSGHNTVSWYQQALGQGPQFIFQYYREEENGRGNFPPRFSGLQFPNYSSELNVNALELDDSALYLCASSYNYEQYFGPGTRLTVT.